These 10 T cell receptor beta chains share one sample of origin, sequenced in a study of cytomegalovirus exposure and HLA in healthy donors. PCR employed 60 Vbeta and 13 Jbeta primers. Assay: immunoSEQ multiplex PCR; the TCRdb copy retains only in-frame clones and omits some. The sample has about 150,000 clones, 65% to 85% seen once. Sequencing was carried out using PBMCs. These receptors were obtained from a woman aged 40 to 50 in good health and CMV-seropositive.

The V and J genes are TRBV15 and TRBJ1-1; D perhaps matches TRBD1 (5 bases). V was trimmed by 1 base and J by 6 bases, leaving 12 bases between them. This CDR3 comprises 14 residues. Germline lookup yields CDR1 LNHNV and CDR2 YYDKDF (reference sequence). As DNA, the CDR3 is TGTGCCACCAGCAGAGTGGGGGGGTTTTCTGAAGCTTTCTTT. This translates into CATSRVGGFSEAFF.

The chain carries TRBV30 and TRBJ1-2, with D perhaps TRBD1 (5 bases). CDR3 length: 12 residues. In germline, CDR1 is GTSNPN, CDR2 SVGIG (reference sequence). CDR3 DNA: TGTGCTGCGGGGGGGGTCGGGGGAGGCTACACCTTC. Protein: CAAGGVGGGYTF.

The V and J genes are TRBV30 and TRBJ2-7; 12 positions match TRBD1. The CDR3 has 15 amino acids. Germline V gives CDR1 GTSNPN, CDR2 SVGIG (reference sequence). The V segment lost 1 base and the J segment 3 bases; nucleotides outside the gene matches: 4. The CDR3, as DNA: TGTGCCTGGAGTGCGGGACAGGGGGCCTTCTACGAGCAGTACTTC. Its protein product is CAWSAGQGAFYEQYF.

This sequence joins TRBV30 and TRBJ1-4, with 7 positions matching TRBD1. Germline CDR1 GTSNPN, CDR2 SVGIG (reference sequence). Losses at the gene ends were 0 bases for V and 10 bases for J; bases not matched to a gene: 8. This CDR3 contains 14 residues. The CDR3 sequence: CAWSVTGASGKLFF. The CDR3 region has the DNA TGTGCCTGGAGTGTAACAGGGGCCAGTGGAAAACTGTTTTTT. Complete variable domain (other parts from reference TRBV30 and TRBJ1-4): SQTIHQWPATLVQPVGSPLSLECTVEGTSNPNLYWYRQAAGRGLQLLFYSVGIGQISSEVPQNLSASRPQDRQFILSSKKLLLSDSGFYLCAWSVTGASGKLFFGSGTQLSVL.

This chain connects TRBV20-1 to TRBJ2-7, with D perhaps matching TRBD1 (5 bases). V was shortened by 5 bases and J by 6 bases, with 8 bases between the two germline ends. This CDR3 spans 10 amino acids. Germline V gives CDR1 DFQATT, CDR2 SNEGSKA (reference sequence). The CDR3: CSALQGEQYF. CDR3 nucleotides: TGCAGTGCTCTTCAGGGCGAGCAGTACTTC.

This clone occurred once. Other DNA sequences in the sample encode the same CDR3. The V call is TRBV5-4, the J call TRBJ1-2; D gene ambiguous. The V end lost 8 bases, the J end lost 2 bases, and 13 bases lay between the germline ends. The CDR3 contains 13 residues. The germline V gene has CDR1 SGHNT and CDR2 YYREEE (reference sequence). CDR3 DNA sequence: TGTGCCAGTTCGCTAGGCCAGAACTATGGCTACACCTTC. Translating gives CASSLGQNYGYTF.

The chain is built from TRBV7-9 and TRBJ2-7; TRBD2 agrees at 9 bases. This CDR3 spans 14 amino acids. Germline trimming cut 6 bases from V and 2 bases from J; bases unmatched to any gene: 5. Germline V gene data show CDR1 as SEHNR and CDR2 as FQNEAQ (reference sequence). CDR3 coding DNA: TGTGCCAGCAGTCCCAGCGGGGGGCCCTACGAGCAGTACTTC. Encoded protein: CASSPSGGPYEQYF.

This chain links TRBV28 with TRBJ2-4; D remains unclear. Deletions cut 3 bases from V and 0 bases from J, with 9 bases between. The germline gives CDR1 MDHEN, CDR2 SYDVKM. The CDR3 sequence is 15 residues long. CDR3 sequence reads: CASSLAGLAKNIQYF. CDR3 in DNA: TGTGCCAGCAGTTTGGCTGGGCTAGCCAAAAACATTCAGTACTTC.

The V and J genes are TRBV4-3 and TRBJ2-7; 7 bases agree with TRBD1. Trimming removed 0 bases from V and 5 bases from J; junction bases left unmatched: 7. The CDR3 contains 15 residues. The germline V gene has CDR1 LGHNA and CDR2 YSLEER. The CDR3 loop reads CASSQEQGRFHEQYF. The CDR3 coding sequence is TGCGCCAGCAGCCAAGAACAGGGGAGATTCCACGAGCAGTACTTC.

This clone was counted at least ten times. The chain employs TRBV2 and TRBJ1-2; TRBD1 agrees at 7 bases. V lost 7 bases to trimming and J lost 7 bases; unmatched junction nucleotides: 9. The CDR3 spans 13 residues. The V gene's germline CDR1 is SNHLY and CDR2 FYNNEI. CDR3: CASNIRGQGGYTF. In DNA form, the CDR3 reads TGTGCCAGCAATATAAGGGGGCAGGGTGGCTACACCTTC.